The 13 T cell receptor beta chains listed next were all sequenced from one sample in a study of blood T cell repertoires in COVID-19. Repertoires were generated with immunoSEQ multiplex PCR, while TCRdb's copy carries only in-frame clones and drops some. This sample has 150,000 or so clones, with about 76% found just once. Sequencing input: peripheral blood. Receptors originate from a woman between 65 and 79 years old with COVID-19, enrolled during active disease.

This clone was recorded a few times. The V gene is TRBV30, the J gene TRBJ1-4; 9 bases align to TRBD1. Germline V gene lookup returns CDR1 GTSNPN and CDR2 SVGIG (reference sequence). V gave up 0 bases and J gave up 7 bases; unmatched junction bases: 0. CDR3 length: 13 residues. CDR3 in DNA: TGTGCCTGGAGTGTACAGGGGGCTGAAAAACTGTTTTTT. Encoded protein: CAWSVQGAEKLFF.

Turning to this clone: One end of the junction varies from germline; a read error may be responsible. V gene TRBV2 combines with J gene TRBJ1-5, with D maybe TRBD1 (5 bases). The CDR3 runs 14 residues. The V gene's germline CDR1 is SNHLY and CDR2 FYNNEI. The CDR3 sequence: CASREGHAGQPQHF. The CDR3 DNA reads TGTGCCAGCAGAGAAGGACACGCAGGGCAGCCCCAGCATTTT.

This clone was seen many times. The sample carries other DNA sequences with the same CDR3. The chain has TRBV6-2 or TRBV6-3 and TRBJ1-6; TRBD1 matches at 7 bases. The CDR3 totals 15 residues. In germline, CDR1 is MNHEY, CDR2 SVGEGT. V was pared by 2 bases and J by 7 bases, with 5 bases of the junction left unmatched. The DNA for the CDR3 is TGTGCCAGCAGTTACCCGACAGGGAGCAATTCACCCCTCCACTTT. Translating it yields CASSYPTGSNSPLHF.

This clone has a handful of counts. This chain connects TRBV7-8 to TRBJ1-3; D not certain. In germline, CDR1 is SGHVS, CDR2 FQNEAQ. The ends were cut back, 5 bases at V and 0 bases at J, with 17 bases in the middle. The CDR3 spans 17 residues. CDR3: CASSPRVQPRSGNTIYF. CDR3 nucleotide sequence: TGTGCCAGCAGCCCCCGGGTCCAACCGCGCTCTGGAAACACCATATATTTT.

The chain links TRBV24-1 to TRBJ1-3; D gene unclear. Trimming shortened V by 3 bases and J by 2 bases, and 10 bases separated the two germline ends. CDR1 KGHDR and CDR2 SFDVKD come from the germline V gene. The CDR3 runs to 15 residues. CDR3 in amino acids: CATSDPGYAGNTIYF. In DNA form, the CDR3 reads TGTGCCACCAGTGATCCAGGATATGCTGGAAACACCATATATTTT.

The rearrangement uses TRBV5-5 and TRBJ1-5, with TRBD1 matching 11 bases. Germline values: CDR1 SGHKS, CDR2 YYEKEE (reference sequence). The CDR3 covers 15 residues. The V and J ends lost 4 bases and 6 bases, in that order; junction bases with no gene match: 6. The CDR3, as DNA: TGTGCCAGCAGCGCCTGGACAGGGGGCGGTCAGCCCCAGCATTTT. It yields the protein CASSAWTGGGQPQHF.

This rearrangement joins TRBV7-9 to TRBJ2-2, with TRBD2 matching over 14 bases. The J segment lost 3 bases and the V segment lost 4 bases, leaving 4 bases of the junction unmatched. CDR1 SEHNR and CDR2 FQNEAQ come from the germline V gene (reference sequence). This CDR3 has 17 residues. For the CDR3, the DNA is TGTGCCAGCAGCTCAGGGACTAGCGGGGGACACACCGGGGAGCTGTTTTTT. Its translation: CASSSGTSGGHTGELFF.

The chain links TRBV6-4 to TRBJ2-3, with D uncertain. The CDR3 is made up of 14 amino acids. Germline V gives CDR1 MRHNA, CDR2 SNTAGT. The V and J ends lost 6 bases and 3 bases respectively, with 13 bases between them. The CDR3 loop reads CASRSEILTDTQYF. CDR3 coding DNA: TGTGCCAGCAGAAGCGAAATTTTGACAGATACGCAGTATTTT.

The V gene is TRBV2, the J gene TRBJ1-1; D is unresolved. The germline V and J ends were trimmed by 1 base and 3 bases, with 6 bases remaining between them. Germline V gives CDR1 SNHLY, CDR2 FYNNEI. CDR3 length: 13 amino acids. DNA for the CDR3: TGTGCCAGCAGTGAAGGAACAGACACTGAAGCTTTCTTT. Translating gives CASSEGTDTEAFF.

This sequence joins TRBV4-1 and TRBJ1-1; tentatively, D is TRBD1 (5 bases). The germline V and J ends were trimmed by 1 base and 7 bases, with 7 bases remaining between them. CDR1 is MGHRA, CDR2 YSYEKL, per germline. The CDR3 loop spans 12 amino acids. The CDR3 bases are TGCGCCAGCAGCCAAGTCGGGGGTGAAGCTTTCTTT. This codes for CASSQVGGEAFF.

This clone was observed once. This chain uses TRBV7-3 with TRBJ2-3, with 8 bases identical to TRBD2. The CDR3 loop spans 17 amino acids. V lost 0 bases to trimming and J lost 5 bases; unmatched junction nucleotides: 10. Germline V gene sequence: CDR1 SGHTA, CDR2 FQGTGA. The CDR3 DNA is TGTGCCAGCAGCTTAACGGCGGGGGGCTCATTGGGAGATACGCAGTATTTT. Translating gives CASSLTAGGSLGDTQYF.

CDR3 nucleotides: TGTGCCAGACCGGGGAACACCGGGGAGCTGTTTTTT. Its protein is CARPGNTGELFF. This sequence joins TRBV25-1 and TRBJ2-2; D not resolved. This CDR3 is 12 amino acids long. Trimming cost V 9 bases and J 1 base, with 6 bases left between them. Per the germline V gene, CDR1 is MGHDK and CDR2 is SYGVNS.

The chain couples TRBV7-9 to TRBJ2-3; TRBD2 is a possible D gene (7 bases). Germline values: CDR1 SEHNR, CDR2 FQNEAQ (reference sequence). The germline V and J ends were trimmed by 3 bases and 1 base, with 20 bases remaining between them. This CDR3 comprises 18 residues. CDR3 region: CASSLGLAGAGGTDTQYF. Written as DNA, the CDR3 is TGTGCCAGCAGCTTGGGCCTGGCGGGGGCCGGGGGCACAGATACGCAGTATTTT.